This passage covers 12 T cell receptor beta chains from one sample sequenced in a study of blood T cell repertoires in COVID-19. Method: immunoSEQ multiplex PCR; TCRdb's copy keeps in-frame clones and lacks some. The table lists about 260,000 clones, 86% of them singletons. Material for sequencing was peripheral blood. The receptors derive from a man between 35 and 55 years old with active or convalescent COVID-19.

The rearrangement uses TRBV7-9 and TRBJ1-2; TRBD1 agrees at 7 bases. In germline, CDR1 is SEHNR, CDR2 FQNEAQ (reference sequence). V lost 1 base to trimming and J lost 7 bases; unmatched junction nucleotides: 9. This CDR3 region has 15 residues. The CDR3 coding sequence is TGTGCCAGCAGCTTAGACCCCCGCCAGGGGGGTGGCTACACCTTC. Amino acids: CASSLDPRQGGGYTF.

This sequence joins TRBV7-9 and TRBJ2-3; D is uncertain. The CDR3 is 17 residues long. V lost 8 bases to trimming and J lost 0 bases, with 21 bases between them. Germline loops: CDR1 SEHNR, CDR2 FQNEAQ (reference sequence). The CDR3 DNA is TGTGCCAGCCCCGCGGCAGCTTATTTGTCGAGCACAGATACGCAGTATTTT. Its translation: CASPAAAYLSSTDTQYF.

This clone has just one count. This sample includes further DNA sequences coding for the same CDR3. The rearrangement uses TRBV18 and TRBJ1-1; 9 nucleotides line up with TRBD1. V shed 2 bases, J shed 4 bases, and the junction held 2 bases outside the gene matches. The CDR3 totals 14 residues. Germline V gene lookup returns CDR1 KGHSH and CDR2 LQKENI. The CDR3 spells CASSPGTGRTEAFF. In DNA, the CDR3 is TGTGCCAGCTCACCAGGGACAGGGCGCACTGAAGCTTTCTTT.

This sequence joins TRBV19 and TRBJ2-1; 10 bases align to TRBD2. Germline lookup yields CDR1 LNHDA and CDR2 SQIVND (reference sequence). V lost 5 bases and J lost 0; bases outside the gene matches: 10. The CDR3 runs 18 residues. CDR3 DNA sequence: TGTGCCAGTAGTCATAGGGGCTCTAGCGGGAGCTCCTACAATGAGCAGTTCTTC. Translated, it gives CASSHRGSSGSSYNEQFF. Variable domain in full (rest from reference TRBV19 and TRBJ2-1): DGGITQSPKYLFRKEGQNVTLSCEQNLNHDAMYWYRQDPGQGLRLIYYSQIVNDFQKGDIAEGYSVSREKKESFPLTVTSAQKNPTAFYLCASSHRGSSGSSYNEQFFGPGTRLTVL.

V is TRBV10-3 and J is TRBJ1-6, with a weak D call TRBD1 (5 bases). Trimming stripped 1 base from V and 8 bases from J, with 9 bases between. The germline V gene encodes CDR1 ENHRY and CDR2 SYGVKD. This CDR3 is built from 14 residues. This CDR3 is CAISELGGDSPLHF. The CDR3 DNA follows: TGTGCCATCAGTGAGTTGGGGGGGGATTCACCCCTCCACTTT.

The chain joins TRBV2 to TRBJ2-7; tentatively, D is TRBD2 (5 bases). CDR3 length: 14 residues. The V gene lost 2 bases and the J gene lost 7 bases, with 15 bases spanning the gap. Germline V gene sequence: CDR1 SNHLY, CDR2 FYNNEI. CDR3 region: CASSELSSLSEQYF. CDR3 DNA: TGTGCCAGCAGTGAACTGTCTAGCTTATCGGAGCAGTACTTC.

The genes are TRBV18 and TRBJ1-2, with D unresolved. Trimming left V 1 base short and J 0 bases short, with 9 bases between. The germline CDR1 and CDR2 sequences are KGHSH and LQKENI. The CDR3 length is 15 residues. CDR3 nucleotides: TGTGCCAGCTCACCACTAACATCATCTAACTATGGCTACACCTTC. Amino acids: CASSPLTSSNYGYTF.

The CDR3 DNA sequence: TGTGCCAGCAGTCTACAGGCCGGGGGAACTTTCTTT. Translating it yields CASSLQAGGTFF. V usage is TRBV28 and J usage is TRBJ1-1; possible D gene TRBD1, 5 bases. Per germline, CDR1 MDHEN and CDR2 SYDVKM. The CDR3 runs 12 residues. V was trimmed by 5 bases and J by 12 bases, leaving 16 bases between them.

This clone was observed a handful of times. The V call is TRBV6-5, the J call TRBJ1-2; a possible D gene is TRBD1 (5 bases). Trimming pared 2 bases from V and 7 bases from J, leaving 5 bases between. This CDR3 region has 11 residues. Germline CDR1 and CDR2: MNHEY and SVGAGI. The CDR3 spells CASSYRGGYTF. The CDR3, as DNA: TGTGCCAGCAGTTACAGGGGTGGCTACACCTTC.

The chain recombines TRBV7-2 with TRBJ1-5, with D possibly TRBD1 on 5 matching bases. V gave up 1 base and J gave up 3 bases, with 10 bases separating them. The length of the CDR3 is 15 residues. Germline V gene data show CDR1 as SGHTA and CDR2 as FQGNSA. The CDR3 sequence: CASSLVQGSNQPQHF. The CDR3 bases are TGTGCCAGCAGCTTAGTCCAGGGATCCAATCAGCCCCAGCATTTT.

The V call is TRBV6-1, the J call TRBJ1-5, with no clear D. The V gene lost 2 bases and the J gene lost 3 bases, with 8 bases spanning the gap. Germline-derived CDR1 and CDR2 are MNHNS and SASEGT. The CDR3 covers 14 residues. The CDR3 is CASSEFGSNQPQHF. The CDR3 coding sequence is TGTGCCAGCAGTGAATTCGGGTCCAATCAGCCCCAGCATTTT.

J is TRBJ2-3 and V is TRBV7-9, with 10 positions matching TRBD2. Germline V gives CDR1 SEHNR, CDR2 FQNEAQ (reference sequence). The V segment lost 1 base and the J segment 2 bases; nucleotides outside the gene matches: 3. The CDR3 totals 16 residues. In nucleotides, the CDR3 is TGTGCCAGCAGCTTAGTACTAGCGGGGTCCACAGATACGCAGTATTTT. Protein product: CASSLVLAGSTDTQYF. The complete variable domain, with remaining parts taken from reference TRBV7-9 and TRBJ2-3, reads DTGVSQNPRHKITKRGQNVTFRCDPISEHNRLYWYRQTLGQGPEFLTYFQNEAQLEKSRLLSDRFSAERPKGSFSTLEIQRTEQGDSAMYLCASSLVLAGSTDTQYFGPGTRLTVL.